The subject of this entry is one TCR beta chain. The sample comes from a study of technical replicates of blood from a handful of donors. The table came from immunoSEQ multiplex PCR; TCRdb's copy has only in-frame clones and leaves some out. The sample yields around 64,000 clones, around 93% seen once. This CDR3 region has 15 residues. Germline V gives CDR1 LNHDA, CDR2 SQIVND (reference sequence). With V trimmed by 4 bases and J by 8 bases, 8 bases remained unmatched. Sequencing used PBMCs. The V gene is TRBV19, the J gene TRBJ2-3; 11 bases match TRBD2. This receptor was obtained from a human donor in good health. Some clones in this sample may be carry-over from other donors' samples. The CDR3 DNA reads as TGTGCCAGTAGTAATAGCGGGGGGGCCTGGGTTACGCAGTATTTT. As protein: CASSNSGGAWVTQYF.